The 16 T cell receptor beta chains below all came from one sample that was sequenced in a study of T cells in severe cutaneous drug reactions. Carbamazepine had induced Stevens-Johnson syndrome or toxic epidermal necrolysis in the sequenced donors. Libraries were made by iRepertoire multiplex PCR with TCR subtype-specific primers for bulk and single-cell sequencing. TCRdb re-called the multiplex PCR reads and catalogs CDR3 proteins one per entry, DNA excluded. This sample's table has more than 20,000 distinct CDR3 sequences. The sequenced sample consisted of PBMCs. The receptors shown here come from a human donor with toxic epidermal necrolysis, a severe cutaneous drug reaction.

This clonotype is identified as medium-sized from frequency. The genes are TRBV30 and TRBJ2-3; TCRdb outputs TRBD1, but without DNA this stays unchecked. Per the germline V gene, CDR1 is GTSNPN and CDR2 is SVGIG (reference sequence). The CDR3 is made up of 14 amino acids. This CDR3 reads CAWSTVGGRDTQYF.

The gene calls are TRBV27 and TRBJ2-1. The CDR3 covers 15 residues. CDR1 is MNHEY, CDR2 SMNVEV, per germline (reference sequence). CDR3 sequence: CASSFLFSSYNEQFF.

V and J are TRBV7-9 and TRBJ1-2. The CDR3 contains 14 residues. Looked up from germline, CDR1 is SEHNR and CDR2 is FQNEAQ (reference sequence). The CDR3 reads CASSPTVEIYGYTF.

The chain links TRBV6-5 to TRBJ2-7; TCRdb designates TRBD1, a call that cannot be tested without DNA. The germline gives CDR1 MNHEY, CDR2 SVGAGI. The CDR3 covers 14 residues. CDR3 amino acids: CASSSDPDSYEQYF.

The chain has TRBV29-1 and TRBJ2-5. Germline V CDR1 and CDR2: SQVTM, ANQGSEA. This CDR3 spans 11 amino acids. This CDR3 reads CSDTGVETQYF. Full variable domain (rest looked up from reference TRBV29-1 and TRBJ2-5): SAVISQKPSRDICQRGTSLTIQCQVDSQVTMMFWYRQQPGQSLTLIATANQGSEATYESGFVIDKFPISRPNLTFSTLTVSNMSPEDSSIYLCSDTGVETQYFGPGTRLLVL.

The chain has TRBV5-1 and TRBJ2-1; TCRdb's assignment of TRBD1 cannot be checked, as there is no DNA. Germline V lookup: CDR1 SGHRS, CDR2 YFSETQ. The CDR3 loop spans 15 amino acids. The CDR3 sequence: CASRSSAPSYNEQFF.

This clonotype is deemed medium-sized (0.01 to 0.1%) by its frequency. CDR3 residues: CASSQTGTAINYGYTF. The rearrangement links TRBV18 to TRBJ1-2; TCRdb gives TRBD1 as the D gene, but with no DNA this cannot be confirmed. The CDR3 has 16 residues. The germline gives CDR1 KGHSH, CDR2 LQKENI.

J is TRBJ2-5 and V is TRBV20-1; TCRdb outputs TRBD2, but without DNA this stays unchecked. The CDR3 runs 14 residues. Germline CDR1 reads DFQATT; CDR2 reads SNEGSKA (reference sequence). CDR3 sequence reads: CSARSLAAVETQYF.

The chain links TRBV29-1 to TRBJ2-7; TCRdb names TRBD2, which stays unverified in the absence of DNA. The CDR3 runs 14 residues. Germline CDR1 is SQVTM and CDR2 is ANQGSEA. The CDR3: CSVEKAGGPYEQYF.

The J gene is TRBJ2-2, the V gene TRBV19. The germline gives CDR1 LNHDA, CDR2 SQIVND (reference sequence). The CDR3 runs to 12 residues. This CDR3 is CASTQTTGELFF.

This chain links TRBV27 with TRBJ2-1; TCRdb returns TRBD1, unconfirmable since there is no DNA. This CDR3 is 15 amino acids long. Germline assignment: CDR1 MNHEY and CDR2 SMNVEV (reference sequence). The CDR3 sequence is CASSGRPSPHNEQFF.

The genes are TRBV24-1 and TRBJ1-5. Germline V gives CDR1 KGHDR, CDR2 SFDVKD. The CDR3 has 14 residues. The CDR3 reads CATQRPDSNQPQHF.

This rearrangement joins TRBV24-1 to TRBJ2-1; TCRdb's D gene call, TRBD1, goes unchecked for lack of DNA. In germline, CDR1 is KGHDR, CDR2 SFDVKD. The CDR3 is 16 amino acids. CDR3 region: CATSGGPGNLGSEQFF.

The chain combines TRBV29-1 with TRBJ2-5; the TCRdb D gene call, TRBD1, has no DNA to confirm it. The CDR3 is 14 residues long. CDR1 and CDR2 from the germline V gene are SQVTM and ANQGSEA. The CDR3 here is CSVEDPGGLGTQYF.

The chain is built from TRBV6-1 and TRBJ1-5. Germline V gene lookup returns CDR1 MNHNS and CDR2 SASEGT. The CDR3 extends over 14 amino acids. CDR3: CASSEMRAGQPQHF.

The rearrangement links TRBV7-9 to TRBJ1-1; there is no DNA to check the TCRdb D call of TRBD1. The CDR3 consists of 18 residues. CDR1 is SEHNR and CDR2 is FQNEAQ in the germline V gene (reference sequence). This CDR3 is CASSLGTGGYGMNTEAFF.